This TCR beta chain was identified in a study of blood T cell repertoires in COVID-19. Background on the study: Acute-phase and convalescent COVID-19 samples originated in the United States, Italy and Spain. The analysed material was cDNA or gDNA that came from T cells, B-cell-depleted T cells, or PBMCs.

The repertoire was sequenced with immunoSEQ multiplex PCR; TCRdb's copy has only in-frame clones and lacks some. The table includes about 24,000 clones, roughly 87% detected once. The trim removed 3 bases at V and 7 bases at J, leaving 10 bases unmatched. CDR1 and CDR2 (germline): LGHNA, YSLEER. This CDR3 contains 16 residues. The sequence was obtained from a human donor in a cohort sampled during active COVID-19. Sequencing used peripheral blood. This chain connects TRBV4-3 to TRBJ2-1; 9 bases match TRBD2. CDR3 protein: CASSQESAGGGNEQFF. CDR3 sequence (DNA): TGCGCCAGCAGCCAGGAGTCAGCGGGAGGAGGGAATGAGCAGTTCTTC.